The rows below give T cell receptor beta chains drawn from one sample of a study of T cell responses to AZD1222 COVID-19 vaccine. The repertoire was sequenced with immunoSEQ multiplex PCR; TCRdb's copy has only in-frame clones and lacks some. The sample shows around 170,000 clones, approximately 91% of them seen only once. Specimen: peripheral blood, collected 28 days after the second AZD1222 dose. The receptors stem from an adult who received the AZD1222 COVID-19 vaccine. The CDR3 runs from the conserved cysteine through the conserved F or W. D genes are given only for firm matches. The size of a clone is reported for some rows only, either as once, few or many, or as a class for expanded clones.

NA	once	TRBV5-1	TRBJ2-7	TGCGCCAGCAGCTTGGCAGGCGCGCAATCCTACGAGCAGTACTTC	CASSLAGAQSYEQYF
NA	NA	TRBV6-1	TRBJ1-2	TGTGCCAGCAGTGAAGTTGGCAAAGGGGATGGCTACACCTTC	CASSEVGKGDGYTF
NA	NA	TRBV27	TRBJ1-2	TGTGCCAGCAGTTCAAAATCACAGGGTTACTATGGCTACACCTTC	CASSSKSQGYYGYTF
TRBD1	NA	TRBV27	TRBJ1-1	TGTGCCAGCAGCATAACAGGGGGCACTGAAGCTTTCTTT	CASSITGGTEAFF
NA	NA	TRBV12-3/TRBV12-4	TRBJ1-6	TGTGCCAGCAGTTTTGGGCCGGCACCCCTCCACTTT	CASSFGPAPLHF
TRBD1	NA	TRBV5-5	TRBJ1-1	TGTGCCAGCAGGGGTCAGGGGGCTAGGACTGAAGCTTTCTTT	CASRGQGARTEAFF
NA	NA	TRBV21-1	TRBJ2-6	TGTGCCAGGCCGCATCCGGGACTACCTTATCACTCTGGGGCCAACGTCCTGACTTTC	CARPHPGLPYHSGANVLTF
TRBD1	NA	TRBV3-1/TRBV3-2	TRBJ1-2	TGTGCCAGCAGCCAAGGGTCTGCGGGACAGGTCTATGGCTACACCTTC	CASSQGSAGQVYGYTF
TRBD2	once	TRBV7-3	TRBJ2-5	TGTGCCAGCAGCTTAACAGGGACTAGCGGAGAGACCCAGTACTTC	CASSLTGTSGETQYF
NA	NA	TRBV6-2/TRBV6-3	TRBJ2-7	TGTGCCAGCAGTTACTTTCAGGGACCATACGAGCAGTACTTC	CASSYFQGPYEQYF
NA	NA	TRBV5-6	TRBJ2-2	TGTGCCAGCAGCTTGGGTCTAGGCACCGGGGAGCTGTTTTTT	CASSLGLGTGELFF
NA	NA	TRBV28	TRBJ1-3	TGTGCCAGCAGTTTGGGGGGCCCCAACACCATATATTTT	CASSLGGPNTIYF
NA	NA	TRBV9	TRBJ2-3	TGTGCCAGCAGCGTAACCGGAACAGATACGCAGTATTTT	CASSVTGTDTQYF
NA	NA	TRBV10-3	TRBJ1-2	TGTGCCACAAATCAGGACAGCGCAGCTAACTATGGCTACACCTTC	CATNQDSAANYGYTF
NA	once	TRBV7-2	TRBJ1-5	TGTGCCAGCAGCGCCCTCCCAGGCTATCAGCCCCAGCATTTT	CASSALPGYQPQHF
NA	NA	TRBV5-1	TRBJ1-2	TGCGCCAGCAGCTTCGTGGCTCAGGGCAATGGCTACACCTTC	CASSFVAQGNGYTF
NA	NA	TRBV15	TRBJ2-7	TGTGCCACCAGCAGAGCCGGACAGCCCTCCTACGAGCAGTACTTC	CATSRAGQPSYEQYF
TRBD1	NA	TRBV2	TRBJ1-5	TGTGCCAGCGCCGGGACAGGGGGCAATCAGCCCCAGCATTTT	CASAGTGGNQPQHF
TRBD1	NA	TRBV5-1	TRBJ1-6	TGCGCCAGCACCCTGGACAGGGTGGGATCACCCCTCCACTTT	CASTLDRVGSPLHF
NA	NA	TRBV7-2	TRBJ2-7	TGTGCCAGCAGCTCATTTGAGGGGGGTTTGTCCGAGCAGTACTTC	CASSSFEGGLSEQYF
NA	NA	TRBV19	TRBJ1-2	TGTGCCACCCGCGGGGGGATGGGAGGCTACACCTTC	CATRGGMGGYTF
TRBD1	once	TRBV4-2	TRBJ1-4	TGTGCCAGCAGCCGCGGACAGGCAACTAATGAAAAACTGTTTTTT	CASSRGQATNEKLFF